The clone carrying this T cell receptor beta chain was observed a handful of times. Its antigen remains unidentified. Per germline, CDR1 SEHNR and CDR2 FQNEAQ (reference sequence). Deletions cut 1 base from V and 3 bases from J, with 7 bases between. The CDR3 is 14 residues long. With median age around 56 years (range roughly 21-80) and 55% female, healthy controls came from blood donor buffy coats. Clones were sequenced by immunoSEQ multiplex PCR, and TCRdb holds only the in-frame ones, with some missing. The sample yields fewer than 12,000 clones, approximately 80% seen once. The sample comes from a study of somatic mutations in cytotoxic T cells in rheumatoid arthritis. General observations from the study: Neither rheumatoid arthritis patients nor age-matched healthy controls had significantly different CD8+ T-cell clonality from the other group. Among roughly 71 patients, several showed a largest CD8+ clone that surpassed 20% of CD8+ cells.

The sample comprised CD8+ T cells sorted from blood. V gene TRBV7-9 combines with J gene TRBJ1-5; D not resolved. The clonotype was recovered from a man in his sixties in good health. The CDR3 nucleotides are TGTGCCAGCAGCTTAGGAGGGTTCAATCAGCCCCAGCATTTT. Amino acids: CASSLGGFNQPQHF.